This TCR beta chain appears in the sequencing data of a study of blood T cell repertoires in COVID-19 (dated by TCRdb to the early 2020s). Regarding the complete study: Samples from collaborators originated in the United States, Italy and Spain and spanned both the acute and convalescent phases of COVID-19. The prospective study material was composed of cDNA or gDNA derived from T cells, B-cell-depleted T cells, or PBMCs. The dataset comprised deeply sampled blood TCRbeta repertoires from subjects exposed to, actively infected with, or recovered from COVID-19. The repertoires were made available in a free public database intended to serve as a resource for research on the immune response to SARS-CoV-2. The samples were drawn from the first 160 participants of the ongoing ImmuneRACE study and from more than 1,000 subjects provided by 6 global collaborators. Nearly every sample came with metadata listing a de-identified subject ID, COVID-19 status, age in years and sex. Where HLA class I and class II types were available, the types were taken from metadata supplied by the sample provider, not from assay-based typing.

V is pruned by 5 bases and J by 2 bases, leaving 14 bases of the junction without a gene match. CDR1 and CDR2 (SGHAT, FQNNGV) derive from the germline V gene. The CDR3 spans 17 residues, from the cysteine through the phenylalanine. Just CDR3 DNA is preserved here, 51 bases in frame from base 1. The immunoSEQ Assay, a bias-controlled multiplex PCR, was used to amplify TCRbeta CDR3 regions from genomic DNA. The published analysis was carried out like this. Within the assay, amplification of reference gene primers was used to estimate how many nucleated cells each sample contained. To quantify the absolute abundance of each unique TCRbeta CDR3 rearrangement, sequence reads were collapsed and filtered. Productive Simpson clonality was computed per sample as the square root of Simpson's diversity index over productive rearrangements. TCRdb mirrors the immuneACCESS table, restricted to in-frame sequences. Some clones are absent from its copies; in checked studies, under half trace to an unresolved V gene, and the reason for the others is unknown. The D gene and trimming were derived from the DNA, and the V and J assignments and clone size from that table. The sample records 110,000 to 150,000 clones, about four fifths of which are singletons. Around 3% of the sample is taken by the ten largest.

For this clone: Its antigen is unknown. Within one base of it there is no much larger clone, and no base qualities were kept.

Study-wide findings and limitations: Clinical and demographic metadata were provided uncurated, with the amount varying by source and participant.

The collaborating institutions used their own protocols to collect whole blood in K2EDTA tubes. For TCRbeta analysis, collaborators shipped samples as frozen whole blood, isolated PBMCs, or DNA extracted from either of those sample types. The sequenced material came from peripheral blood. In this chain, TRBV11-2 is recombined with TRBJ2-7; 8 central bases correspond to TRBD1. The receptor was isolated from a woman older than 75 with acute or convalescent COVID-19. The encoded CDR3 is CASSPIDRGKRTYEQYF. The DNA sequence is as follows: TGTGCCAGCAGCCCAATCGACAGGGGAAAAAGGACCTACGAGCAGTACTTC.